This T cell receptor beta chain was sequenced in a study of cytomegalovirus exposure and HLA in healthy donors. Findings and limits, study-wide: What was likely a sequencing artifact was a cluster of highly shared sequence variants. Analysis was carried out at a later point, and it linked a missense DCLRE1C variant to TCR beta V- and J-gene trimming. Analyzed later, most CMV-associated TCR beta chains appeared HLA-restricted.

As concerns this clone: What it recognizes is unknown.

PCR employed 60 Vbeta and 13 Jbeta primers. Libraries were prepared by immunoSEQ multiplex PCR; TCRdb keeps only in-frame clonotypes and omits some of them. Of around 140,000 clones listed, around 80% are singletons. This CDR3 is 12 amino acids long. Germline CDR1 is SGHVS and CDR2 is FNYEAQ. Deletions cut 4 bases from V and 5 bases from J, with 6 bases between. Sequences were obtained from PBMCs. This TCR came from a woman in her late teens or twenties in good health and CMV-seronegative. The rearrangement joins TRBV7-6 to TRBJ2-1; D gene ambiguous. CDR3 coding DNA: TGTGCCAGCAGCTCCCTAGACAATGAGCAGTTCTTC. It encodes CASSSLDNEQFF. The full variable domain, rest sourced from reference TRBV7-6 and TRBJ2-1, is GAGVSQSPRYKVTKRGQDVALRCDPISGHVSLYWYRQALGQGPEFLTYFNYEAQQDKSGLPNDRFSAERPEGSISTLTIQRTEQRDSAMYRCASSSLDNEQFFGPGTRLTVL.